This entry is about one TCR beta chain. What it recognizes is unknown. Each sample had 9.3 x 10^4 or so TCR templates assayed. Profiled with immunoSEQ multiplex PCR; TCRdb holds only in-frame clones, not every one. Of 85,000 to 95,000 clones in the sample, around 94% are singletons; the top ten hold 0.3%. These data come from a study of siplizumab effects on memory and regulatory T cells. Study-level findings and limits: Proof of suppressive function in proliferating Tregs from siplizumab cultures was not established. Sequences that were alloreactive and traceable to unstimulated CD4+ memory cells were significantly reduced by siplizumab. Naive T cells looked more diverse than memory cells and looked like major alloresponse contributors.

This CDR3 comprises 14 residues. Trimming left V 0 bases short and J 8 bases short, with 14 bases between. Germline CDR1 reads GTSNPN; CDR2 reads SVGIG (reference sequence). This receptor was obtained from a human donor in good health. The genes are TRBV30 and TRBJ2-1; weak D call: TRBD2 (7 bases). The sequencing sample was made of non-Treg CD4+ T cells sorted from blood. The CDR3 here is CAWSVNREGHEQFF. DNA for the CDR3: TGTGCCTGGAGTGTAAACAGGGAGGGGCATGAGCAGTTCTTC.